This TCR beta chain was obtained from a study of blood T cell repertoires in COVID-19. Study summary: Samples taken during acute and convalescent COVID-19 were collected in the United States, Italy and Spain.

This CDR3 comprises 15 residues. Per the germline V gene, CDR1 is MNHNY and CDR2 is SVGAGI (reference sequence). The V and J ends lost 6 bases and 5 bases, in that order; junction bases with no gene match: 7. Original analysis: Reference gene primer amplification yielded estimated nucleated cell counts. Generated by immunoSEQ multiplex PCR, the TCRdb table keeps only in-frame clones and is missing some. The V and J calls and the clone size are those of that table, but D and trimming were determined from the DNA. This sample has 16,000 or so clones, with 70% to 90% found just once. V gene TRBV6-6 combines with J gene TRBJ2-2; 9 nucleotides line up with TRBD1. Sequenced: peripheral blood. The TCR originated in a human donor in a cohort sampled during active COVID-19. In DNA form, the CDR3 reads TGTGCCAGCAGCCCACAGGGGGCTGGGACCGGGGAGCTGTTTTTT. Translation gives CASSPQGAGTGELFF.